The 28 T cell receptor beta chains given below trace back to one sample, sequenced in a study of blood T cells in healthy people across ages. A sample-barcoded 5' primer and a J-beta primer mix were used in a second PCR of about 7 to 12 cycles. TCRdb re-called the 5' RACE reads through MiXCR, storing one row per CDR3 protein. The sample lists 1.8 million or so distinct CDR3 sequences; more than 35% were seen once. Specimen: blood. The receptors were gathered from a human donor in good health.

Concerning this clonotype itself: One end of the junction varies from germline; a read error may be responsible. The rearrangement links TRBV5-1 to TRBJ1-2; D is unresolved. Germline V gene lookup returns CDR1 SGHRS and CDR2 YFSETQ. This CDR3 is built from 14 residues. The CDR3 bases are TGCGCCGGCAGCTTCGGGGAGGCTCTATATGGCTACACCTTC. It codes for CAGSFGEALYGYTF. Full variable domain (missing parts from reference TRBV5-1 and TRBJ1-2): KAGVTQTPRYLIKTRGQQVTLSCSPISGHRSVSWYQQTPGQGLQFLFEYFSETQRNKGNFPGRFSGRQFSNSRSEMNVSTLELGDSALYLCAGSFGEALYGYTFGSGTRLTVV.

This clonotype was seen at least ten times. The chain combines TRBV7-8 with TRBJ2-7; D remains ambiguous. Trimming stripped 8 bases from V and 2 bases from J, with 16 bases between. The CDR3 is made up of 14 amino acids. Germline assignment: CDR1 SGHVS and CDR2 FQNEAQ. Here the CDR3 reads CASSPRQATYEQYF. The CDR3 nucleotides read TGTGCCAGCTCACCACGGCAGGCGACCTACGAGCAGTACTTC.

This clonotype was counted many times. The CDR3: CASSGRQGTDTQYF. In DNA, the CDR3 is TGTGCCAGCAGCGGAAGACAGGGAACAGATACGCAGTATTTT. J is TRBJ2-3 and V is TRBV9; TRBD1 matches at 7 bases. Germline V gene lookup returns CDR1 SGDLS and CDR2 YYNGEE. The CDR3 length is 14 residues. With 3 bases clipped from V and 3 bases from J, the junction kept 4 bases outside the gene matches.

The V call is TRBV12-5, the J call TRBJ1-2; D remains ambiguous. Germline-derived CDR1 and CDR2 are LGHNT and FRNRAP. The CDR3 has 12 amino acids. CDR3 nucleotide sequence: TGTGCCCGACCCCCTCCTAACTATGGCTACACCTTC. This gives the protein CARPPPNYGYTF.

This clonotype was seen a few times. The rearrangement joins TRBV19 to TRBJ1-2; maybe TRBD1 (5 bases). CDR1 is LNHDA and CDR2 is SQIVND in the germline V gene (reference sequence). This CDR3 region has 13 residues. V was cut by 3 bases and J by 8 bases, with 13 bases left in between. For the CDR3, the DNA is TGTGCCAGTAGTATGGGGGATGCAGGCGGCTACACCTTC. This translates into CASSMGDAGGYTF.

This clonotype appeared a few times. This chain connects TRBV20-1 to TRBJ1-6, with 9 bases lining up with TRBD1. CDR3 length: 15 residues. V dropped 0 bases and J dropped 9; count of bases not matched to a gene: 6. Germline V lookup: CDR1 DFQATT, CDR2 SNEGSKA (reference sequence). CDR3 sequence (DNA): TGCAGTGCTAGAGATCGTAGGACAGGGGTTTCACCCCTCCACTTT. As protein: CSARDRRTGVSPLHF.

In this sample, this clonotype turned up a few times. The J gene is TRBJ2-2, the V gene TRBV4-3, with 9 bases aligning to TRBD1. The germline CDR1 and CDR2 sequences are LGHNA and YSLEER. With V trimmed by 4 bases and J by 1 base, 4 bases remained unmatched. The CDR3 covers 16 residues. The CDR3 nucleotides read TGCGCCAGCAGCCGCCCGGGACAGGGGAACACCGGGGAGCTGTTTTTT. This translates into CASSRPGQGNTGELFF.

This clonotype has only a few counts. The J gene is TRBJ2-5, the V gene TRBV6-5; tentatively, D is TRBD1 (6 bases). This CDR3 is 14 amino acids long. Between the trimmed V and J ends, which lost 4 bases and 4 bases, there was a span of 13 bases. Germline assignment: CDR1 MNHEY and CDR2 SVGAGI. In nucleotides, the CDR3 is TGTGCCAGCAGTTCGATACAGGGTAGAGAGACCCAGTACTTC. It specifies CASSSIQGRETQYF.

The V and J genes are TRBV20-1 and TRBJ2-4, with TRBD1 matching over 10 bases. The J call may be faulty, since TRBJ2-7 better matches the DNA end. Germline V gives CDR1 DFQATT, CDR2 SNEGSKA (reference sequence). This CDR3 has 14 residues. The CDR3 nucleotides read TGCAGTGCTGCGGACCGGGACAGGGGTCACGAGCAGTACTTC. Translated, it gives CSAADRDRGHEQYF.

The V call is TRBV7-3, the J call TRBJ1-6, with D unclear. V was shortened by 4 bases and J by 8 bases, with 9 bases between the two germline ends. The CDR3 covers 13 residues. Germline lookup yields CDR1 SGHTA and CDR2 FQGTGA. The chain's CDR3 is CASSSGRDSPLHF. CDR3 in DNA: TGTGCCAGCAGCTCCGGACGGGATTCACCCCTCCACTTT. The full variable domain, with the rest looked up from reference TRBV7-3 and TRBJ1-6, is GAGVSQTPSNKVTEKGKYVELRCDPISGHTALYWYRQSLGQGPEFLIYFQGTGAADDSGLPNDRFFAVRPEGSVSTLKIQRTERGDSAVYLCASSSGRDSPLHFGNGTRLTVT.

This clonotype occurred once. The chain carries TRBV5-1 and TRBJ2-7; possibly TRBD1 for D (6 bases). Germline values: CDR1 SGHRS, CDR2 YFSETQ. Trimming pared 1 base from V and 5 bases from J, leaving 25 bases between. This CDR3 spans 18 amino acids. The CDR3 reads CASSLSPKQGAYTHEQYF. DNA of the CDR3: TGCGCCAGCAGCTTGAGTCCGAAACAGGGCGCTTATACCCACGAGCAGTACTTC.

This clonotype was seen more than once but under ten times. The CDR3, as DNA: TGCAGCGTTGCAGCCAGATCCGACCAAGAGACCCAGTACTTC. Translating it yields CSVAARSDQETQYF. The chain recombines TRBV29-1 with TRBJ2-5; D is unresolved. Germline assignment: CDR1 SQVTM and CDR2 ANQGSEA. Trimming shortened V by 4 bases and J by 0 bases, and 12 bases separated the two germline ends. The CDR3 is 14 residues long.

The V call is TRBV7-2, the J call TRBJ2-3; D might be TRBD2 (6 bases). The CDR3 consists of 13 residues. Germline V lookup: CDR1 SGHTA, CDR2 FQGNSA. Trimming removed 5 bases from V and 6 bases from J, with 12 bases in between. The chain's CDR3 is CASSPRGYDTQYF. The CDR3 nucleotides are TGTGCCAGCAGCCCCCGGGGGTATGATACGCAGTATTTT.

The chain employs TRBV20-1 and TRBJ2-3, with D perhaps matching TRBD1 (5 bases). V was clipped by 0 bases and J by 1 base, with 23 bases between them. CDR1 and CDR2 from the germline V gene are DFQATT and SNEGSKA (reference sequence). CDR3 length equals 19 residues. CDR3 DNA: TGCAGTGCTAGAGATTTTATAGGCCCGGTGGGGCAAGGCACAGATACGCAGTATTTT. Its translation: CSARDFIGPVGQGTDTQYF.

V and J are TRBV5-6 and TRBJ2-4, with 7 bases identical to TRBD1. Germline lookup yields CDR1 SGHDT and CDR2 YYEEEE. The CDR3 spans 13 residues. V gave up 4 bases and J gave up 13 bases; unmatched junction bases: 11. The CDR3 region is CASSDNRGDKQYF. The CDR3, as DNA: TGTGCCAGCAGCGATAACAGGGGTGATAAGCAGTACTTC.

This clonotype was counted between two and nine times. The V and J genes are TRBV4-1 and TRBJ1-2; maybe TRBD1 (6 bases). Germline-derived CDR1 and CDR2 are MGHRA and YSYEKL. This CDR3 region has 16 residues. Trimming left V 2 bases short and J 8 bases short, with 21 bases between. Written as DNA, the CDR3 is TGCGCCAGCAGCCAATCTCCGGTGAAGGGGGTAGACGGCTACACCTTC. Its translation: CASSQSPVKGVDGYTF.

This sequence joins TRBV29-1 and TRBJ2-1; the match to TRBD1 covers 9 bases. V lost 7 bases and J lost 7; bases outside the gene matches: 8. The CDR3 is 13 amino acids. The germline CDR1 and CDR2 sequences are SQVTM and ANQGSEA. The CDR3 region has the DNA TGCAGCGGTACAGGGGGCCGAATGAATGAGCAGTTCTTC. Its protein product is CSGTGGRMNEQFF.

The V gene is TRBV4-2, the J gene TRBJ2-5, with 12 bases that match TRBD2. With V trimmed by 0 bases and J by 1 base, 12 bases remained unmatched. The CDR3 is 20 amino acids. Germline V gene data show CDR1 as LGHNA and CDR2 as YNFKEQ. The CDR3 DNA reads as TGTGCCAGCAGCCAAGAGACTAGCGGGGGCCAGGTGGTACCCCAAGAGACCCAGTACTTC. Its translation is CASSQETSGGQVVPQETQYF.

This chain links TRBV7-3 with TRBJ2-3, with D unresolved. CDR1 and CDR2 from the germline V gene are SGHTA and FQGTGA. V was pared by 1 base and J by 0 bases, with 8 bases between. CDR3 length equals 15 residues. CDR3 amino acids: CASSLNGFSTDTQYF. Written as DNA, the CDR3 is TGTGCCAGCAGCTTAAATGGGTTTAGCACAGATACGCAGTATTTT. The full variable domain, with the rest looked up from reference TRBV7-3 and TRBJ2-3, is GAGVSQTPSNKVTEKGKYVELRCDPISGHTALYWYRQSLGQGPEFLIYFQGTGAADDSGLPNDRFFAVRPEGSVSTLKIQRTERGDSAVYLCASSLNGFSTDTQYFGPGTRLTVL.

The chain links TRBV29-1 to TRBJ2-6; unclear D gene. Germline values: CDR1 SQVTM, CDR2 ANQGSEA. The CDR3 extends over 14 amino acids. Trimming shortened V by 4 bases and J by 2 bases, and 9 bases separated the two germline ends. CDR3 loop: CSVAGLPGANVLTF. In DNA form, the CDR3 reads TGCAGCGTTGCCGGTTTACCTGGGGCCAACGTCCTGACTTTC.

This clonotype was seen only a few times. The rearrangement joins TRBV6-5 to TRBJ1-2, with no clear D. Trimming shortened V by 2 bases and J by 4 bases, and 23 bases separated the two germline ends. This CDR3 is built from 18 residues. Germline CDR1 reads MNHEY; CDR2 reads SVGAGI. CDR3 region: CASSYRRSRLNVLYGYTF. Here the CDR3 DNA reads TGTGCCAGCAGTTACCGAAGATCCCGACTGAATGTACTCTATGGCTACACCTTC.

The genes are TRBV4-2 and TRBJ2-7; 8 bases are shared with TRBD2. The trim removed 0 bases at V and 4 bases at J, leaving 5 bases unmatched. Germline V gene data show CDR1 as LGHNA and CDR2 as YNFKEQ. The CDR3 loop spans 15 amino acids. CDR3 sequence (DNA): TGTGCCAGCAGCCAAGATTCCAGCGGGGGATACGAGCAGTACTTC. It specifies CASSQDSSGGYEQYF.

This chain links TRBV5-1 with TRBJ2-2; D is undetermined. Germline V lookup: CDR1 SGHRS, CDR2 YFSETQ. The CDR3 length is 15 residues. With 5 bases removed from V and 8 bases from J, the gap between germline ends came to 19 bases. The CDR3 loop reads CASSVSRTPTGELFF. The CDR3 DNA sequence: TGCGCCAGCAGTGTTTCTCGTACCCCCACTGGGGAGCTGTTTTTT.

Note on this clonotype: The junction does not match germline at one end; this may be a read error. V usage is TRBV5-6 and J usage is TRBJ2-4, with D possibly matching TRBD1 (6 bases). The closer fit of TRBJ2-5 to the DNA end suggests the J call may be wrong. This CDR3 spans 15 amino acids. The germline CDR1 and CDR2 sequences are SGHDT and YYEEEE. In DNA, the CDR3 is TGTGCCAGCGGCTTGGACACAGGGTTAGGGGAGACCCAGTACTTC. Translating gives CASGLDTGLGETQYF.

The chain joins TRBV27 to TRBJ1-2; a possible D gene is TRBD1 (5 bases). V lost 11 bases, J lost 8 bases, and 15 bases lay in between. Per the germline V gene, CDR1 is MNHEY and CDR2 is SMNVEV (reference sequence). The CDR3 runs 11 residues. The CDR3 nucleotides are TGTGCCCCCCATCGAGGGGTCGGCTACACCTTC. It translates to CAPHRGVGYTF.

The chain carries TRBV20-1 and TRBJ2-7, with 8 bases identical to TRBD1. The germline V gene encodes CDR1 DFQATT and CDR2 SNEGSKA (reference sequence). Trimming at V came to 3 bases and at J to 3 bases, leaving 4 bases not matched to a gene. This CDR3 spans 13 amino acids. The CDR3 region is CSASVTGGYEQYF. CDR3 DNA: TGCAGTGCTAGTGTCACAGGGGGCTACGAGCAGTACTTC.

This clonotype was detected only a few times. This chain joins TRBV6-2 or TRBV6-3 and TRBJ2-7; D is unresolved. The CDR3 length is 15 residues. The V gene's germline CDR1 is MNHEY and CDR2 SVGEGT. V lost 0 bases, J lost 0 bases, and 9 bases lay in between. CDR3 DNA sequence: TGTGCCAGCAGTTACTCGGCAGCCAGCTCCTACGAGCAGTACTTC. This gives the protein CASSYSAASSYEQYF.

The gene calls are TRBV2 and TRBJ2-7; no clear D gene. Looked up from germline, CDR1 is SNHLY and CDR2 is FYNNEI. The CDR3 consists of 11 residues. Trimming removed 2 bases from V and 5 bases from J, with 4 bases in between. The CDR3 loop reads CASSEWNEQYF. CDR3 in DNA: TGTGCCAGCAGTGAATGGAACGAGCAGTACTTC. The variable domain in full, with the rest retrieved from reference TRBV2 and TRBJ2-7, is EPEVTQTPSHQVTQMGQEVILRCVPISNHLYFYWYRQILGQKVEFLVSFYNNEISEKSEIFDDQFSVERPDGSNFTLKIRSTKLEDSAMYFCASSEWNEQYFGPGTRLTVT.